The 27 T cell receptor beta chains below all came from one sample that was sequenced in a study of T cell repertoires in ileal Crohn's disease (dated by TCRdb to the late 2010s). Libraries were prepared through the immunoSEQ multiplex PCR assay. TCRdb re-hosts the immuneACCESS table, in-frame sequences only. Its copies lack some clones; in the studies checked, an unresolved V gene accounts for under half of them, and the cause for the rest is not known. The sample has about 4,500 clones on record, more than 70% of them singletons. The ten largest clones represent 16% of the sample. The material sequenced was ileal tissue. The receptors come from an adult with Crohn's disease.

J is TRBJ1-4 and V is TRBV5-4, with TRBD1 matching over 9 bases. The CDR3 runs 15 residues. The germline gives CDR1 SGHNT, CDR2 YYREEE (reference sequence). V shed 4 bases, J shed 7 bases, and the junction held 8 bases outside the gene matches. The CDR3 DNA sequence: TGTGCCAGCAGCCTAAACAGGGGGCAGGGTGAAAAACTGTTTTTT. It yields the protein CASSLNRGQGEKLFF.

The chain has TRBV7-2 and TRBJ1-2; 7 bases map to TRBD1. The germline gives CDR1 SGHTA, CDR2 FQGNSA. V was clipped by 2 bases and J by 7 bases; unmatched bases: 4. The CDR3 has 13 amino acids. The CDR3 sequence: CASSLRQGGGYTF. The CDR3 region has the DNA TGTGCCAGCAGCTTAAGGCAGGGGGGTGGCTACACCTTC.

This chain uses TRBV12-5 with TRBJ2-3; 9 bases match TRBD2. This CDR3 spans 15 amino acids. CDR1 and CDR2 (germline): LGHNT, FRNRAP. Germline trimming cut 5 bases from V and 4 bases from J; bases unmatched to any gene: 7. This chain's CDR3 is CASGADGGRADTQYF. The CDR3 DNA reads TGTGCTAGTGGTGCAGACGGCGGGAGGGCAGATACGCAGTATTTT.

The CDR3 here is CASSVSQGGTEAFF. CDR3 DNA: TGTGCCAGCAGTGTTAGCCAGGGGGGCACTGAAGCTTTCTTT. This sequence joins TRBV2 and TRBJ1-1, with 7 bases aligning to TRBD1. V lost 4 bases, J lost 4 bases, and 6 bases stayed unmatched. The germline gives CDR1 SNHLY, CDR2 FYNNEI. This CDR3 has 14 amino acids.

The chain employs TRBV5-1 and TRBJ1-2, with TRBD1 matching over 8 bases. The CDR3 runs 15 residues. Trimming at V came to 7 bases and at J to 8 bases, leaving 16 bases not matched to a gene. From germline, CDR1 is SGHRS and CDR2 YFSETQ. CDR3 nucleotide sequence: TGCGCCAGCGCTCTTATGGCAGGGGGCGCCTGGGGCTACACCTTC. Its protein product is CASALMAGGAWGYTF. The full variable domain, completed using reference TRBV5-1 and TRBJ1-2, is KAGVTQTPRYLIKTRGQQVTLSCSPISGHRSVSWYQQTPGQGLQFLFEYFSETQRNKGNFPGRFSGRQFSNSRSEMNVSTLELGDSALYLCASALMAGGAWGYTFGSGTRLTVV.

The chain uses TRBV6-6 and TRBJ2-7, with 7 nucleotides matching TRBD2. CDR1 is MNHNY, CDR2 SVGAGI, per germline (reference sequence). Trimming cost V 0 bases and J 0 bases; bases outside gene matches: 5. CDR3 length: 16 residues. The CDR3 reads CASSYSRASGSYEQYF. The DNA of the CDR3 is TGTGCCAGCAGTTACTCGAGGGCTAGCGGCTCCTACGAGCAGTACTTC.

This clone appeared a few times. The chain links TRBV5-1 to TRBJ2-1; TRBD1 is a possible D gene (5 bases). This CDR3 spans 15 amino acids. Trimming shortened V by 4 bases and J by 6 bases, and 17 bases separated the two germline ends. Germline V lookup: CDR1 SGHRS, CDR2 YFSETQ. The CDR3 DNA follows: TGCGCCAGCAGCCGAAGCACGACAGCCTCCAATGAGCAGTTCTTC. It is translated as CASSRSTTASNEQFF.

The chain is built from TRBV7-8 and TRBJ1-5, with TRBD1 matching 9 bases. CDR1 is SGHVS, CDR2 FQNEAQ, per germline. This CDR3 comprises 15 residues. Unmatched junction bases numbered 5, after V lost 5 bases and J lost 3 bases. This CDR3 reads CASSAGTGNNQPQHF. In DNA, the CDR3 is TGTGCCAGCAGCGCCGGGACAGGGAACAATCAGCCCCAGCATTTT.

J is TRBJ1-4 and V is TRBV12-5; 10 bases are a match to TRBD1. The CDR3 runs to 19 residues. Germline assignment: CDR1 LGHNT and CDR2 FRNRAP. Germline trimming cut 2 bases from V and 5 bases from J; bases unmatched to any gene: 14. CDR3 in DNA: TGTGCTAGTGGTTTGTCTCTGACAGGGGGCCCGACTAGGAATGAAAAACTGTTTTTT. This gives the protein CASGLSLTGGPTRNEKLFF.

This clone was detected only a few times. V and J are TRBV7-2 and TRBJ2-3; 8 bases are shared with TRBD2. Germline CDR1 SGHTA, CDR2 FQGNSA. With 5 bases clipped from V and 0 bases from J, the junction kept 1 base outside the gene matches. This CDR3 has 14 amino acids. CDR3 amino acids: CASSRTSSTDTQYF. The DNA of the CDR3 is TGTGCCAGCAGCCGGACTAGCAGCACAGATACGCAGTATTTT.

As to this clone: Other DNA variants within this sample encode the same CDR3. The J gene is TRBJ1-6, the V gene TRBV27; D is possibly TRBD1 (5 bases). The CDR3 length is 16 residues. CDR1 and CDR2 (germline): MNHEY, SMNVEV (reference sequence). The V and J ends lost 5 bases and 7 bases respectively, with 18 bases between them. CDR3 in DNA: TGTGCCAGCAGTCCCCTCGGGGGGGGAAGGAATTCACCCCTCCACTTT. This codes for CASSPLGGGRNSPLHF.

V and J are TRBV28 and TRBJ2-5, with TRBD1 matching over 7 bases. The germline gives CDR1 MDHEN, CDR2 SYDVKM. The CDR3 consists of 15 residues. After removal of 6 bases from V and 4 bases from J, the junction contained 11 bases not matched to a gene. CDR3 amino acids: CASSRPGGLGETQYF. CDR3 in DNA: TGTGCCAGCAGCAGGCCAGGGGGATTGGGAGAGACCCAGTACTTC.

J is TRBJ2-3 and V is TRBV7-2, with TRBD2 identical over 7 bases. The J segment lost 5 bases and the V segment lost 1 base, leaving 6 bases of the junction unmatched. The V gene's germline CDR1 is SGHTA and CDR2 FQGNSA. There are 15 residues in the CDR3. The CDR3, as DNA: TGTGCCAGCAGCTTAGTCCCGGGAGGTCAAGATACGCAGTATTTT. Its protein product is CASSLVPGGQDTQYF.

The rearrangement joins TRBV11-2 to TRBJ2-7, with TRBD2 matching 8 bases. The germline V gene has CDR1 SGHAT and CDR2 FQNNGV. Unmatched junction bases numbered 9, after V lost 0 bases and J lost 5 bases. There are 16 residues in the CDR3. The DNA for the CDR3 is TGTGCCAGCAGCTTAGATTTCGGGAGGGCCGATGACGAGCAGTACTTC. Residues: CASSLDFGRADDEQYF.

The chain combines TRBV5-6 with TRBJ1-2; TRBD1 agrees at 11 bases. There are 15 residues in the CDR3. The trim removed 4 bases at V and 5 bases at J, leaving 7 bases unmatched. Germline V gene lookup returns CDR1 SGHDT and CDR2 YYEEEE. CDR3 region: CASSPGQGVGYGYTF. CDR3 bases: TGTGCCAGCAGCCCGGGACAGGGGGTCGGTTATGGCTACACCTTC. Using reference TRBV5-6 and TRBJ1-2 for the parts outside the CDR3, the full variable domain is DAGVTQSPTHLIKTRGQQVTLRCSPKSGHDTVSWYQQALGQGPQFIFQYYEEEERQRGNFPDRFSGHQFPNYSSELNVNALLLGDSALYLCASSPGQGVGYGYTFGSGTRLTVV.

This clone came up once. The chain links TRBV6-1 to TRBJ2-5, with D possibly matching TRBD2 (5 bases). The J call may be faulty, since TRBJ2-7 better matches the DNA end. The CDR3 is made up of 13 amino acids. In germline, CDR1 is MNHNS, CDR2 SASEGT. This chain's CDR3 is CATSYEAGYEQYF. The CDR3 coding sequence is TGTGCCACTTCCTACGAGGCGGGCTACGAGCAGTACTTC.

V and J are TRBV5-1 and TRBJ2-5; possible D gene TRBD2, 5 bases. Germline V lookup: CDR1 SGHRS, CDR2 YFSETQ. There are 14 residues in the CDR3. V lost 6 bases and J 2 bases, leaving 14 bases between the germline ends. As DNA, the CDR3 is TGCGCCAGCACCCCGACGCCGGGGCAAGAGACCCAGTACTTC. It translates to CASTPTPGQETQYF.

The gene calls are TRBV28 and TRBJ1-2; D is perhaps TRBD1 (6 bases). From germline, CDR1 is MDHEN and CDR2 SYDVKM. The CDR3 loop spans 16 amino acids. V was cut by 6 bases and J by 4 bases, with 21 bases left in between. Here the CDR3 DNA reads TGTGCCAGCAGGCGAGGCGGGGGGGCGGGAGTCTATGGCTACACCTTC. Amino acid sequence: CASRRGGGAGVYGYTF.

The chain links TRBV27 to TRBJ2-7; 7 bases are a match to TRBD1. The CDR3 runs to 14 residues. Germline V gene data show CDR1 as MNHEY and CDR2 as SMNVEV (reference sequence). V lost 6 bases to trimming and J lost 3 bases; unmatched junction nucleotides: 8. The CDR3 region is CASRYTGDDYEQYF. CDR3 in DNA: TGTGCCAGCAGATATACAGGGGACGACTACGAGCAGTACTTC.

This clone has a single count. V usage is TRBV11-3 and J usage is TRBJ2-1; 9 bases line up with TRBD1. CDR3 size: 14 residues. Unmatched junction bases numbered 5, after V lost 2 bases and J lost 9 bases. The germline CDR1 and CDR2 sequences are SGHNT and YENEEA. CDR3 bases: TGTGCCAGCAGCTTAAGACAGGGGGATAGTGAGCAGTTCTTC. Translating it yields CASSLRQGDSEQFF.

The chain is built from TRBV6-1 and TRBJ2-1; 7 bases are a match to TRBD1. There are 16 residues in the CDR3. Unmatched junction bases numbered 9, after V lost 2 bases and J lost 5 bases. Germline V gives CDR1 MNHNS, CDR2 SASEGT. The CDR3 DNA reads as TGTGCCAGCAGTGAATACCTGACAGGGAGAGACAATGAGCAGTTCTTC. Residues: CASSEYLTGRDNEQFF.

The rearrangement uses TRBV12-2 and TRBJ2-7; TRBD1 was called by the table and not checked on the DNA. TRBV12-2 is tagged as a pseudogene. The CDR3 consists of 20 residues. The CDR3 here is CASRSLRQENPILPTYEQYF. Written as DNA, the CDR3 is TGTGCAAGTCGCTCCTTACGCCAGGAAAATCCTATCCTACCTACCTACGAGCAGTACTTC.

The chain recombines TRBV9 with TRBJ1-6; D uncertain. This CDR3 has 13 residues. Per germline, CDR1 SGDLS and CDR2 YYNGEE. V dropped 3 bases and J dropped 7 bases, with 8 bases sitting between them. DNA of the CDR3: TGTGCCAGCAGCGCCATAGAGAATTCACCCCTCCACTTT. Translated, it gives CASSAIENSPLHF. The whole variable domain, filled in from reference TRBV9 and TRBJ1-6, reads DSGVTQTPKHLITATGQRVTLRCSPRSGDLSVYWYQQSLDQGLQFLIQYYNGEERAKGNILERFSAQQFPDLHSELNLSSLELGDSALYFCASSAIENSPLHFGNGTRLTVT.

The V call is TRBV5-6, the J call TRBJ1-2, with a tentative D call TRBD1 (6 bases). This CDR3 has 11 residues. The germline CDR1 and CDR2 sequences are SGHDT and YYEEEE. Trimming took off 3 bases at V and 13 bases at J, with 13 bases between the two ends. This CDR3 reads CASSSGGPATF. In DNA form, the CDR3 reads TGTGCCAGCAGCTCCGGGGGGCCAGCCACCTTC. Combining the CDR3 with reference TRBV5-6 and TRBJ1-2 gives the whole variable domain DAGVTQSPTHLIKTRGQQVTLRCSPKSGHDTVSWYQQALGQGPQFIFQYYEEEERQRGNFPDRFSGHQFPNYSSELNVNALLLGDSALYLCASSSGGPATFGSGTRLTVV.

This clone was seen only once. The chain carries TRBV5-4 and TRBJ2-3; 8 bases are a match to TRBD2. The V gene end was trimmed by 0 bases and the J gene end by 6 bases; junction bases not matched to a gene: 9. The CDR3 length is 16 residues. Germline CDR1 reads SGHNT; CDR2 reads YYREEE (reference sequence). CDR3 DNA: TGTGCCAGCAGCTTGGCGAGCGGGGGTGGGTGGGATACGCAGTATTTT. It specifies CASSLASGGGWDTQYF.

The chain employs TRBV5-1 and TRBJ2-1, with 8 positions matching TRBD1. Looked up from germline, CDR1 is SGHRS and CDR2 is YFSETQ. V lost 4 bases and J lost 0; bases outside the gene matches: 6. The CDR3 extends over 16 amino acids. The DNA for the CDR3 is TGCGCCAGCAGCGTCCACAGGGGGAGCTCCTACAATGAGCAGTTCTTC. Encoded protein: CASSVHRGSSYNEQFF.

The rearrangement uses TRBV15 and TRBJ2-3; possible D gene TRBD2, 6 bases. This CDR3 has 13 amino acids. Trimming left V 3 bases short and J 4 bases short, with 8 bases between. Germline lookup yields CDR1 LNHNV and CDR2 YYDKDF (reference sequence). CDR3 coding DNA: TGTGCCACCAGCAGGGGCGGGGCAGATACGCAGTATTTT. Its protein product is CATSRGGADTQYF.